A selection of T cell receptor beta chains follows, all from one sample in a study of blood T cell repertoires in COVID-19. TCRdb's copy holds only in-frame clones and misses some; the assay was immunoSEQ multiplex PCR. This table has more than 250,000 clones, around 89% appearing once. Sequences were obtained from PBMCs or T cells enriched from blood (not recorded which). The origin of the receptors is a woman between 18 and 30 years old with acute COVID-19. The CDR3 runs from the conserved cysteine through the conserved F or W. Each record gives: D gene, CDR3 length, clone size, V gene, J gene, CDR3 protein, CDR3 DNA. A D gene is named only where the DNA matches it firmly. Rows may omit the clone size; those that give it use once, few, many or a size class.

.	13	.	TRBV12-3/TRBV12-4	TRBJ2-3	CASSPTPAGTQYF	TGTGCCAGCAGTCCCACGCCGGCAGGGACGCAGTATTTT
TRBD1	13	.	TRBV19	TRBJ1-2	CASRLTGDYGYTF	TGTGCCAGTAGGTTAACAGGGGACTATGGCTACACCTTC
TRBD2	18	.	TRBV28	TRBJ2-2	CASSTGLAGGPGTGELFF	TGTGCCAGCAGCACAGGACTAGCGGGAGGGCCCGGCACCGGGGAGCTGTTTTTT
.	14	.	TRBV27	TRBJ2-5	CASSFAGRQETQYF	TGTGCCAGCAGTTTTGCGGGAAGACAAGAGACCCAGTACTTC
TRBD2	15	once	TRBV14	TRBJ2-7	CASSQGLAGVYEQYF	TGTGCCAGCAGCCAAGGACTAGCGGGAGTCTACGAGCAGTACTTC
.	14	.	TRBV5-8	TRBJ1-5	CASSLFQGSQPQHF	TGTGCCAGCAGCTTGTTTCAGGGAAGTCAGCCCCAGCATTTT
.	15	.	TRBV2	TRBJ2-1	CASSPGGSPSNEQFF	TGTGCCAGCAGCCCAGGAGGGAGCCCTTCCAATGAGCAGTTCTTC
.	15	.	TRBV30	TRBJ1-2	CAWRGGQENNYGYTF	TGTGCCTGGAGGGGGGGGCAGGAAAATAACTATGGCTACACCTTC
TRBD2	11	once	TRBV3-1/TRBV3-2	TRBJ2-3	CASSRGLEEYF	TGTGCCAGCAGCCGAGGACTAGAAGAGTATTTT
TRBD1	13	.	TRBV2	TRBJ1-1	CASSATGDTEAFF	TGTGCCAGCAGCGCGACAGGGGACACTGAAGCTTTCTTT
.	13	.	TRBV13	TRBJ2-3	CASSSTRSDTQYF	TGTGCCAGCAGCTCCACTAGATCGGATACGCAGTATTTT
.	14	once	TRBV4-2	TRBJ1-1	CASSQVVVNTEAFF	TGTGCCAGCAGCCAAGTTGTCGTGAACACTGAAGCTTTCTTT
.	13	.	TRBV6-5	TRBJ1-1	CASRRTANTEAFF	TGTGCCAGCAGGCGGACAGCGAACACTGAAGCTTTCTTT
.	14	.	TRBV6-5	TRBJ1-3	CASAPGYSGNTIYF	TGTGCCAGCGCTCCCGGGTACTCTGGAAACACCATATATTTT
TRBD1	15	.	TRBV7-2	TRBJ1-2	CASSLTGTASSGYTF	TGTGCCAGCAGCCTCACCGGGACAGCCAGTTCGGGCTACACCTTC
.	13	.	TRBV19	TRBJ2-7	CASSIDPGAEQYF	TGTGCCAGTAGTATAGATCCGGGAGCGGAGCAGTACTTC
.	14	.	TRBV2	TRBJ1-1	CASSVQGEDTEAFF	TGTGCCAGCAGTGTACAGGGAGAGGACACTGAAGCTTTCTTT
TRBD2	17	.	TRBV9	TRBJ2-3	CASSIRGTSGSTDTQYF	TGTGCCAGCAGCATACGGGGGACTAGCGGTAGCACAGATACGCAGTATTTT
.	15	.	TRBV28	TRBJ2-3	CASSGMPPSTDTQYF	TGTGCCAGCAGCGGGATGCCCCCTAGCACAGATACGCAGTATTTT
.	13	once	TRBV6-5	TRBJ1-1	CASSYIPGYEAFF	TGTGCCAGCAGTTACATTCCAGGCTATGAAGCTTTCTTT
TRBD1	13	.	TRBV5-1	TRBJ1-2	CASSSDDRGSYTF	TGCGCCAGCAGCTCGGACGACAGGGGAAGCTACACCTTC
.	16	.	TRBV5-8	TRBJ2-2	CASSFVQGPNTGELFF	TGTGCCAGCAGCTTTGTCCAGGGCCCGAACACCGGGGAGCTGTTTTTT
TRBD2	17	.	TRBV13	TRBJ2-1	CASSLGAGTSGHNEQFF	TGTGCCAGCAGCTTAGGTGCCGGGACTAGCGGACACAATGAGCAGTTCTTC
TRBD2	17	.	TRBV18	TRBJ2-1	CASSPVAGGVTYNEQFF	TGTGCCAGCTCACCAGTTGCGGGAGGGGTAACTTACAATGAGCAGTTCTTC
.	15	.	TRBV7-8	TRBJ1-4	CASSLRFGENEKLFF	TGTGCCAGCAGCTTAAGATTCGGGGAAAATGAAAAACTGTTTTTT
TRBD1	15	.	TRBV7-2	TRBJ1-4	CASSLGTGVGEKLFF	TGTGCCAGCAGCTTAGGGACAGGGGTGGGTGAAAAACTGTTTTTT
.	16	.	TRBV16	TRBJ2-7	CASSQSGTQDHYEQYF	TGTGCCAGCAGCCAATCAGGGACACAAGACCACTACGAGCAGTACTTC
TRBD2	17	.	TRBV18	TRBJ2-5	CASSRQKGLAGPETQYF	TGTGCCAGCTCACGACAAAAGGGACTAGCGGGACCAGAGACCCAGTACTTC
.	17	.	TRBV7-2	TRBJ2-7	CASSLVFDRTSSYEQYF	TGTGCCAGCAGCTTAGTATTTGACAGAACTTCGAGCTACGAGCAGTACTTC
.	15	.	TRBV10-1	TRBJ2-2	CASSRQAANTGELFF	TGCGCCAGCAGCCGACAGGCTGCGAACACCGGGGAGCTGTTTTTT
.	14	few	TRBV7-9	TRBJ2-7	CASSFEGGVHEQYF	TGTGCCAGCAGCTTCGAAGGGGGAGTACACGAGCAGTACTTC
.	15	.	TRBV28	TRBJ1-5	CASTKGELGNQPQHF	TGTGCCAGCACCAAGGGGGAGTTGGGCAATCAGCCCCAGCATTTT
.	14	.	TRBV7-2	TRBJ2-7	CASSLGGGSYEQYF	TGTGCCAGCAGCTTAGGTGGGGGGTCCTACGAGCAGTACTTC
.	16	.	TRBV2	TRBJ1-5	CASSETRELSNQPQHF	TGTGCCAGCAGTGAAACCCGGGAGCTAAGCAATCAGCCCCAGCATTTT
.	16	.	TRBV6-1	TRBJ2-2	CASSEALHRNTGELFF	TGTGCCAGCAGTGAAGCGCTTCATAGAAACACCGGGGAGCTGTTTTTT
TRBD1	15	once	TRBV7-6	TRBJ2-5	CASSTGTGDLETQYF	TGTGCCAGCAGCACTGGGACAGGGGATTTGGAGACCCAGTACTTC
.	14	few	TRBV7-2	TRBJ1-3	CASSFSGSGNTIYF	TGTGCCAGCAGCTTTTCAGGATCAGGAAACACCATATATTTT
.	14	.	TRBV30	TRBJ1-4	CAWSVGGYAEKLFF	TGTGCCTGGAGTGTAGGGGGATACGCTGAAAAACTGTTTTTT
TRBD2	19	.	TRBV3-1/TRBV3-2	TRBJ2-5	CASSQRTATSGSYIETQYF	TGTGCCAGCAGCCAAAGAACGGCTACTAGCGGGAGTTATATAGAGACCCAGTACTTC
TRBD1	16	.	TRBV19	TRBJ1-2	CASSIIGTGKNYGYTF	TGTGCCAGTAGTATCATAGGGACAGGGAAGAACTATGGCTACACCTTC
.	16	.	TRBV6-5	TRBJ2-1	CASSYLPGRSYNEQFF	TGTGCCAGCAGTTACTTGCCAGGAAGATCCTACAATGAGCAGTTCTTC
TRBD1	19	.	TRBV5-1	TRBJ1-1	CASSLAYQTPGTGNTEAFF	TGCGCCAGCAGCTTGGCCTACCAAACTCCCGGGACAGGGAACACTGAAGCTTTCTTT
.	17	.	TRBV24-1	TRBJ1-4	CATSVKEQLTTNEKLFF	TGTGCCACCAGTGTGAAGGAACAGCTCACAACTAATGAAAAACTGTTTTTT
.	17	.	TRBV4-1	TRBJ2-1	CASSQYLPGLPNNEQFF	TGCGCCAGCAGCCAATACTTACCGGGACTCCCAAACAATGAGCAGTTCTTC